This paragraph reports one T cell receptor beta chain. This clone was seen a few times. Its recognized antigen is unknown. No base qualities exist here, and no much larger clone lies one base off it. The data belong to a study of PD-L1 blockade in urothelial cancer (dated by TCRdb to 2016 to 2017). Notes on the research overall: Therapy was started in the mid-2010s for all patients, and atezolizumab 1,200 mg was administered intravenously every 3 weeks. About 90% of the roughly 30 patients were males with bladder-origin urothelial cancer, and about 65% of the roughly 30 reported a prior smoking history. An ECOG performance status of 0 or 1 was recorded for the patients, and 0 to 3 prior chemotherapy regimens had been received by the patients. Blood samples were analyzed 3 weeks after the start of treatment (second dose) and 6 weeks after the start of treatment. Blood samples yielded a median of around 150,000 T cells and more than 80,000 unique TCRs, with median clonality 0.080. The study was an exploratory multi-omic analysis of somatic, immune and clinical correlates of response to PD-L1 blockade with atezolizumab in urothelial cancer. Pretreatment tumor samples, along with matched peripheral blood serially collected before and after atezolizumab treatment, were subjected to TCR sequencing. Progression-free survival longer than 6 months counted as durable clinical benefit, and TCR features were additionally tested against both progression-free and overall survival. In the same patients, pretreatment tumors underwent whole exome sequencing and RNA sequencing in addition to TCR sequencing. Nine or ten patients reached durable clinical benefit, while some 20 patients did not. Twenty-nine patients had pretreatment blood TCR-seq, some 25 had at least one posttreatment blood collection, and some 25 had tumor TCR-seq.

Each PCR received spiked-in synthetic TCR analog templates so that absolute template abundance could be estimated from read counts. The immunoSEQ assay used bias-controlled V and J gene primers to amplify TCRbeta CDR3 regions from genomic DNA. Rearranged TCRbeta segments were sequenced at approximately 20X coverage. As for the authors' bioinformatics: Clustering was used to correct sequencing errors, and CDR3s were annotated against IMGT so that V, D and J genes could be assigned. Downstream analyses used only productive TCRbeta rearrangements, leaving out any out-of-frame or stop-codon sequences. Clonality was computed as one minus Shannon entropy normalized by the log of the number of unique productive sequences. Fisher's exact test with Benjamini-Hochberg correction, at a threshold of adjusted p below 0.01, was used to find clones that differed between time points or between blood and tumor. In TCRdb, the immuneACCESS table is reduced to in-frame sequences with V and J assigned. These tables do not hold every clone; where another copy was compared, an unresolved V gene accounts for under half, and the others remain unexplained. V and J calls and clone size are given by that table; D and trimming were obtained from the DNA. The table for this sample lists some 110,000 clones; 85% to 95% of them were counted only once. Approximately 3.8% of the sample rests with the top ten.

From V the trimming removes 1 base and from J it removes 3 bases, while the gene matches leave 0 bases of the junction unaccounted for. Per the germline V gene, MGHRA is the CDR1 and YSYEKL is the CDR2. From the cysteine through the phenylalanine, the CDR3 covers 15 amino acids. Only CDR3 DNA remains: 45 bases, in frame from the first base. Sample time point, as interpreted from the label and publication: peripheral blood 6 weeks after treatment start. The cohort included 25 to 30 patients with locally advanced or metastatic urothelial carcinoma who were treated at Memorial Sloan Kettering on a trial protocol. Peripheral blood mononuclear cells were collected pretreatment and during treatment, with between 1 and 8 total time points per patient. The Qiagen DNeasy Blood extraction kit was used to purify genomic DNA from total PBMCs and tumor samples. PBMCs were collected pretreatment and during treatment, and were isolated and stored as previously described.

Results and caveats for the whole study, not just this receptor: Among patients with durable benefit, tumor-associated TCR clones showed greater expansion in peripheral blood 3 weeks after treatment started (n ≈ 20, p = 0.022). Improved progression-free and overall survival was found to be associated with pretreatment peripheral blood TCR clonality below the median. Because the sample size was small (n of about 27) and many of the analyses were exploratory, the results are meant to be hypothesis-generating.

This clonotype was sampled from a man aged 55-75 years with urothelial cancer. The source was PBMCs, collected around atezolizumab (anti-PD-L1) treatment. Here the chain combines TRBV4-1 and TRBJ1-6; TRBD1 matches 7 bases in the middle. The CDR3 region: CASSQGDSYNSPLHF. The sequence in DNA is TGCGCCAGCAGCCAAGGGGACAGCTATAATTCACCCCTCCACTTT.